The text below deals with one T cell receptor beta chain. Its target is unknown. This sample stems from a study of shared clonotypes between healthy human individuals. The CDR3 spans 12 residues. V gave up 10 bases and J gave up 8 bases, with 17 bases separating them. The germline V gene encodes CDR1 MDHEN and CDR2 SYDVKM. Sequenced by immunoSEQ multiplex PCR; TCRdb stores in-frame clones only, minus some. Of 550,000 to 750,000 clones in the sample, around 90% were seen once. Whole-study findings and limits: Naive CD4 clonotype sharing across a handful of donors was 4% to 5%.

The naive CD8 subset, CD45RO-negative cells positively selected for CCR7, excluded terminally differentiated effector memory CD45RA+ cells. This rearrangement joins TRBV28 to TRBJ1-2; D might be TRBD1 (6 bases). Sample: naive CD8+ T cells sorted from blood. The source of this sequence is a man aged 25 to 40 in good health. In DNA form, the CDR3 reads TGTGCCACCATCTACCACAGGGACGGCTACACCTTC. Translated: CATIYHRDGYTF.